This T cell receptor beta chain came from a study of T cell responses to AZD1222 COVID-19 vaccine. Profiling relied on immunoSEQ multiplex PCR, and the TCRdb table lists in-frame clones only, not all of them. The sample holds about 40,000 clones, just over 85% seen once. The study, taken as a whole, reports: White British ancestry dominated among donors, who included more females, and clonal diversity was possibly underestimated. Repertoires in all cases were sampled only once the peak T cell response had passed. Across the whole spike, CD4 TCRs peaked at regions 160-218 and 743-854.

Comments on this clone: The antigen is not known.

J lost 5 bases, V lost 3 bases, and 4 bases had no gene match. Germline lookup yields CDR1 SGHAT and CDR2 FQNNGV. The CDR3 extends over 13 amino acids. This clonotype was sampled from an adult who received the MenACWY meningococcal vaccine as a control. The chain recombines TRBV11-2 with TRBJ2-7; 7 bases match TRBD1. The sequenced sample was peripheral blood, obtained 28 days after the second dose of the MenACWY control vaccine. CDR3 loop: CASSFRGRDEQYF. In nucleotides, the CDR3 is TGTGCCAGCAGCTTTAGGGGGCGGGACGAGCAGTACTTC.